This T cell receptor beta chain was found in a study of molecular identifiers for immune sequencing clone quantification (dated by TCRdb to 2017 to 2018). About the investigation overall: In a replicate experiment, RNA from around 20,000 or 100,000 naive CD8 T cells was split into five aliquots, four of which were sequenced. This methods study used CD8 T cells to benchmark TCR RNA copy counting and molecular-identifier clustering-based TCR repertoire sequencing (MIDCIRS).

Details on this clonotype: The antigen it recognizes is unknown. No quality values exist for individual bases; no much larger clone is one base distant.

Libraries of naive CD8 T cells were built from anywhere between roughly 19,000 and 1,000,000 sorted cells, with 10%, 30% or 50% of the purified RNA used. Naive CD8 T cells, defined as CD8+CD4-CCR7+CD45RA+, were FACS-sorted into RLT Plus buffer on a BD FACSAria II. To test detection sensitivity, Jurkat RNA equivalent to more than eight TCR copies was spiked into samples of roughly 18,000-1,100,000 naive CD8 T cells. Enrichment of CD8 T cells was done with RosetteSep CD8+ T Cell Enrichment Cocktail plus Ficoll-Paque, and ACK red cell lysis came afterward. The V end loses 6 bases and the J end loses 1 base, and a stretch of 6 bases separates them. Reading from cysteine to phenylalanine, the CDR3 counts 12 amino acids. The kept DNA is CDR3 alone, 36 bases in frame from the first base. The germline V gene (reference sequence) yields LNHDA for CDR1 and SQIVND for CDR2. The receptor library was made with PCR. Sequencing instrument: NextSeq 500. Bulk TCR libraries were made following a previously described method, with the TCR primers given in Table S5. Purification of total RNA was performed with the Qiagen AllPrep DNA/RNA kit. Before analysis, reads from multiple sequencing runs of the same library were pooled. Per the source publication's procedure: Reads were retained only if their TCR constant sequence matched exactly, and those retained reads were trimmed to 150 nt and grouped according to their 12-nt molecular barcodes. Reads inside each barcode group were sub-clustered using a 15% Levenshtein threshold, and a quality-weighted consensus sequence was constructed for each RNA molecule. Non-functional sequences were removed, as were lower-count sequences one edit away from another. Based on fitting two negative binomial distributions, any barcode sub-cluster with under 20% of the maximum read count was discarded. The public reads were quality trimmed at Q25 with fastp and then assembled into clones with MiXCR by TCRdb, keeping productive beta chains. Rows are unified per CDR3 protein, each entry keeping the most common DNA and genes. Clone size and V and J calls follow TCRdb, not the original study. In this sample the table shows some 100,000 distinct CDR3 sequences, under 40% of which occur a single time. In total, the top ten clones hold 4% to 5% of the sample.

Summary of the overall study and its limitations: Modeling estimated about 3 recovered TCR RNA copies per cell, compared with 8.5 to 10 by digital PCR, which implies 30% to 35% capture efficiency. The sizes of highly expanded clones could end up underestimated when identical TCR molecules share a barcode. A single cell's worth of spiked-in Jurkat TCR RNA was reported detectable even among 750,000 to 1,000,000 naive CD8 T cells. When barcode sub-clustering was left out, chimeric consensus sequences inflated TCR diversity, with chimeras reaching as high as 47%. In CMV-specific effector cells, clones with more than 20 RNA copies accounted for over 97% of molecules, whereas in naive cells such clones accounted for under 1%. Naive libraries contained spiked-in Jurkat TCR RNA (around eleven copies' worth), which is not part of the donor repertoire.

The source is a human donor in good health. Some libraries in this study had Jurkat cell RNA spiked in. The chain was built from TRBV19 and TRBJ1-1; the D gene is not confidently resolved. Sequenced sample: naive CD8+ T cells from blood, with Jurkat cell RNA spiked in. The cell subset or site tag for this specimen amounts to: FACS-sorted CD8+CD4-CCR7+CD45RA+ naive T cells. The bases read TGTGCCAGTAGAGACGGGAACACTGAAGCTTTCTTT. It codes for CASRDGNTEAFF.